A selection of T cell receptor beta chains follows, all from one sample in a study of blood T cell repertoires in COVID-19. The assay was immunoSEQ multiplex PCR, and TCRdb's table has in-frame clones only and misses some. Here the sample spans about 50,000 clones, about 85% being singletons. Sequences were obtained from peripheral blood. The receptors originated from a human donor in a cohort sampled during active COVID-19. The CDR3 runs from the conserved cysteine through the conserved F or W. The D gene is left open where the match is weak. Not every row has a clone size; where given, it reads once, few, many or a size class.

V gene: TRBV5-1
clone size: .
J gene: TRBJ2-1
D gene: .
CDR3 length: 15
CDR3 DNA: TGCGCCAGCAGCTTGGGAGCGAGCTCCTACAATGAGCAGTTCTTC
CDR3 protein: CASSLGASSYNEQFF

V gene: TRBV6-5
clone size: .
J gene: TRBJ2-1
D gene: TRBD1
CDR3 length: 14
CDR3 DNA: TGTGCCAGCAGACCCGGGACAGGGATCAATGAGCAGTTCTTC
CDR3 protein: CASRPGTGINEQFF

V gene: TRBV7-9
clone size: .
J gene: TRBJ2-6
D gene: .
CDR3 length: 13
CDR3 DNA: TGTGCCAGCAGCTTCACTGGGGCCAACGTCCTGACTTTC
CDR3 protein: CASSFTGANVLTF

V gene: TRBV6-6
clone size: .
J gene: TRBJ1-2
D gene: TRBD1
CDR3 length: 15
CDR3 DNA: TGTGCCAGCAGCCTGGAACTACAGGGGTTGAATGGCTACACCTTC
CDR3 protein: CASSLELQGLNGYTF

V gene: TRBV6-5
clone size: .
J gene: TRBJ2-3
D gene: .
CDR3 length: 14
CDR3 DNA: TGTGCCAGCAGACTACAGGGTAGCACAGATACGCAGTATTTT
CDR3 protein: CASRLQGSTDTQYF

V gene: TRBV28
clone size: .
J gene: TRBJ2-7
D gene: .
CDR3 length: 14
CDR3 DNA: TGTGCCAGCAGTTTACTACAGGAGTCCTACGAGCAGTACTTC
CDR3 protein: CASSLLQESYEQYF

V gene: TRBV30
clone size: .
J gene: TRBJ2-7
D gene: TRBD1
CDR3 length: 13
CDR3 DNA: TGTGCCTGGAAACAGGGGTCGGGTTACGAGCAGTACTTC
CDR3 protein: CAWKQGSGYEQYF

V gene: TRBV20-1
clone size: .
J gene: TRBJ1-2
D gene: .
CDR3 length: 13
CDR3 DNA: TGCAGTGCTAGTATGGGCAGGGCGAGTGGCTACACCTTC
CDR3 protein: CSASMGRASGYTF

V gene: TRBV5-5
clone size: .
J gene: TRBJ2-2
D gene: TRBD1
CDR3 length: 14
CDR3 DNA: TGTGCCAGCAGCAGACAGGGAAACACCGGGGAGCTGTTTTTT
CDR3 protein: CASSRQGNTGELFF

V gene: TRBV18
clone size: .
J gene: TRBJ2-7
D gene: .
CDR3 length: 17
CDR3 DNA: TGTGCCAGCTCACCAAGGCCCAAGAGTGGCAGGTCCTACGAGCAGTACTTC
CDR3 protein: CASSPRPKSGRSYEQYF

V gene: TRBV2
clone size: .
J gene: TRBJ2-7
D gene: .
CDR3 length: 12
CDR3 DNA: TGTGCCAGCGGGGGGAGCTCCTACGAGCAGTACTTC
CDR3 protein: CASGGSSYEQYF

V gene: TRBV5-1
clone size: .
J gene: TRBJ2-3
D gene: TRBD2
CDR3 length: 16
CDR3 DNA: TGCGCCAGCAGCTCGGGGGCGGGGGGCCCGGCAGATACGCAGTATTTT
CDR3 protein: CASSSGAGGPADTQYF

V gene: TRBV6-5
clone size: few
J gene: TRBJ1-4
D gene: .
CDR3 length: 14
CDR3 DNA: TGTGCCAGCAGTCGAAGGGGGTCTGATGAAAAACTGTTTTTT
CDR3 protein: CASSRRGSDEKLFF

V gene: TRBV18
clone size: .
J gene: TRBJ1-1
D gene: TRBD1
CDR3 length: 12
CDR3 DNA: TGTGCCAGCTCACCGGGTGAGGGGGCAGCTTTCTTT
CDR3 protein: CASSPGEGAAFF

V gene: TRBV18
clone size: .
J gene: TRBJ2-1
D gene: .
CDR3 length: 16
CDR3 DNA: TGTGCCAGCTCACCCAGTCGGGATCTGGCCTACAATGAGCAGTTCTTC
CDR3 protein: CASSPSRDLAYNEQFF

V gene: TRBV13
clone size: medium-sized
J gene: TRBJ2-2
D gene: TRBD1
CDR3 length: 15
CDR3 DNA: TGTGCCAGCAGCTTAGGCCAGGGGGCTAACGGGGAGCTGTTTTTT
CDR3 protein: CASSLGQGANGELFF

V gene: TRBV28
clone size: .
J gene: TRBJ1-2
D gene: .
CDR3 length: 11
CDR3 DNA: TGTGCCAGTAGACAAAACTATGGCTACACCTTC
CDR3 protein: CASRQNYGYTF

V gene: TRBV19
clone size: .
J gene: TRBJ1-4
D gene: TRBD1
CDR3 length: 19
CDR3 DNA: TGTGCCAGTAGTACATCAGGACAGAGACAGGGTTGGCTTTTGGAAAAACTGTTTTTT
CDR3 protein: CASSTSGQRQGWLLEKLFF

V gene: TRBV12-3/TRBV12-4
clone size: few
J gene: TRBJ1-6
D gene: .
CDR3 length: 12
CDR3 DNA: TGTGCCAGCAGCCCCGGGAATTCACCCCTCCACTTT
CDR3 protein: CASSPGNSPLHF

V gene: TRBV7-3
clone size: once
J gene: TRBJ2-1
D gene: .
CDR3 length: 12
CDR3 DNA: TGTGCCAGCAGCGACCAGGGTTATGAGCAGTTCTTC
CDR3 protein: CASSDQGYEQFF

V gene: TRBV7-3
clone size: .
J gene: TRBJ2-2
D gene: .
CDR3 length: 13
CDR3 DNA: TGTGCCAGCAGCTTAGATGGAGGCGGGGAGCTGTTTTTT
CDR3 protein: CASSLDGGGELFF

V gene: TRBV9
clone size: .
J gene: TRBJ2-1
D gene: .
CDR3 length: 12
CDR3 DNA: TGTGCCGGGGGGGCTAACTACAATGAGCAGTTCTTC
CDR3 protein: CAGGANYNEQFF

V gene: TRBV2
clone size: .
J gene: TRBJ1-2
D gene: TRBD1
CDR3 length: 15
CDR3 DNA: TGTGCCAGCAGTCCTCGGACAGGGAATTGGAGTGGCTACACCTTC
CDR3 protein: CASSPRTGNWSGYTF

V gene: TRBV15
clone size: .
J gene: TRBJ2-7
D gene: TRBD1
CDR3 length: 14
CDR3 DNA: TGTGCCACCAGCAGAGGACAGGGGGGCTACGAGCAGTACTTC
CDR3 protein: CATSRGQGGYEQYF

V gene: TRBV1
clone size: .
J gene: TRBJ2-3
D gene: .
CDR3 length: 19
CDR3 DNA: TGCACCAGCAGCCAAGATCTAGCTAGCGGGATTTTTGGCACAGATACGCAGTATTTT
CDR3 protein: CTSSQDLASGIFGTDTQYF

V gene: TRBV5-1
clone size: .
J gene: TRBJ2-3
D gene: .
CDR3 length: 14
CDR3 DNA: TGCGCCAGCAGCTTGGTTGGGCGCACAGATACGCAGTATTTT
CDR3 protein: CASSLVGRTDTQYF

V gene: TRBV5-6
clone size: few
J gene: TRBJ1-5
D gene: .
CDR3 length: 17
CDR3 DNA: TGTGCCAGCAGCTTAAGCGGTGGGGGCTCGAGAAATCAGCCCCAGCATTTT
CDR3 protein: CASSLSGGGSRNQPQHF

V gene: TRBV7-2
clone size: .
J gene: TRBJ1-4
D gene: TRBD1
CDR3 length: 17
CDR3 DNA: TGTGCCAGCAGCCCCGGACAGGGGGTTTTGGGATCGGAAAAACTGTTTTTT
CDR3 protein: CASSPGQGVLGSEKLFF

V gene: TRBV14
clone size: .
J gene: TRBJ2-2
D gene: .
CDR3 length: 17
CDR3 DNA: TGTGCCAGCAGCCAAGGTTTTTTCGCCGGAGAAACCGGGGAGCTGTTTTTT
CDR3 protein: CASSQGFFAGETGELFF

V gene: TRBV28
clone size: .
J gene: TRBJ2-1
D gene: TRBD1
CDR3 length: 14
CDR3 DNA: TGTGCCAGCAGTGGGACGGACAGGGTCAATGAGCAGTTCTTC
CDR3 protein: CASSGTDRVNEQFF

V gene: TRBV7-3
clone size: .
J gene: TRBJ2-2
D gene: .
CDR3 length: 17
CDR3 DNA: TGTGCCAGCAGCCTACAGGGGCGGGGATCGAACACCGGGGAGCTGTTTTTT
CDR3 protein: CASSLQGRGSNTGELFF

V gene: TRBV11-2
clone size: .
J gene: TRBJ1-3
D gene: .
CDR3 length: 13
CDR3 DNA: TGTGCCAGCAGCCGGACTTTTGGAAACACCATATATTTT
CDR3 protein: CASSRTFGNTIYF

V gene: TRBV5-1
clone size: .
J gene: TRBJ2-7
D gene: .
CDR3 length: 15
CDR3 DNA: TGCGCCAGCAGCCTTAGAGCAGGGACACTCTACGAGCAGTACTTC
CDR3 protein: CASSLRAGTLYEQYF

V gene: TRBV7-8
clone size: .
J gene: TRBJ2-7
D gene: .
CDR3 length: 13
CDR3 DNA: TGTGCCAGCAGCCGAGACAGCTTGTACGAGCAGTACTTC
CDR3 protein: CASSRDSLYEQYF

V gene: TRBV7-2
clone size: .
J gene: TRBJ2-7
D gene: .
CDR3 length: 12
CDR3 DNA: TGTGCCAGCAGCTTAGCGCAGGGGAGGCAGTACTTC
CDR3 protein: CASSLAQGRQYF

V gene: TRBV27
clone size: .
J gene: TRBJ1-1
D gene: TRBD1
CDR3 length: 18
CDR3 DNA: TGTGCCAGCAGTTTGAGCCGGGACAGGGTGTCCAAGAACACTGAAGCTTTCTTT
CDR3 protein: CASSLSRDRVSKNTEAFF

V gene: TRBV2
clone size: .
J gene: TRBJ2-7
D gene: .
CDR3 length: 13
CDR3 DNA: TGTGCCAGCAAACCAGGGGAAACCTACGAGCAGTACTTC
CDR3 protein: CASKPGETYEQYF

V gene: TRBV7-3
clone size: .
J gene: TRBJ1-5
D gene: .
CDR3 length: 18
CDR3 DNA: TGTGCCAGCAGCTTAATGGCGATAGGGGGAAATAGCAATCAGCCCCAGCATTTT
CDR3 protein: CASSLMAIGGNSNQPQHF

V gene: TRBV18
clone size: .
J gene: TRBJ2-1
D gene: TRBD2
CDR3 length: 15
CDR3 DNA: TGTGCCAGCTCACCGTCTAGCGGCAACCGTAATGAGCAGTTCTTC
CDR3 protein: CASSPSSGNRNEQFF

V gene: TRBV2
clone size: once
J gene: TRBJ1-1
D gene: .
CDR3 length: 13
CDR3 DNA: TGTGCCAGCAGTGTGGCGAGGAGCACTGAAGCTTTCTTT
CDR3 protein: CASSVARSTEAFF

V gene: TRBV5-1
clone size: .
J gene: TRBJ2-2
D gene: .
CDR3 length: 15
CDR3 DNA: TGCGCCAGCAGCTTGGTAAGCGGGAACACCGGGGAGCTGTTTTTT
CDR3 protein: CASSLVSGNTGELFF

V gene: TRBV5-6
clone size: .
J gene: TRBJ1-2
D gene: .
CDR3 length: 14
CDR3 DNA: TGTGCCAGCAGCTTGGATGCAGGGAGGTATGGCTACACCTTC
CDR3 protein: CASSLDAGRYGYTF

V gene: TRBV29-1
clone size: .
J gene: TRBJ2-1
D gene: .
CDR3 length: 15
CDR3 DNA: TGCAGCGCTTCTCGGGGGGCGAGCTCCTACAATGAGCAGTTCTTC
CDR3 protein: CSASRGASSYNEQFF